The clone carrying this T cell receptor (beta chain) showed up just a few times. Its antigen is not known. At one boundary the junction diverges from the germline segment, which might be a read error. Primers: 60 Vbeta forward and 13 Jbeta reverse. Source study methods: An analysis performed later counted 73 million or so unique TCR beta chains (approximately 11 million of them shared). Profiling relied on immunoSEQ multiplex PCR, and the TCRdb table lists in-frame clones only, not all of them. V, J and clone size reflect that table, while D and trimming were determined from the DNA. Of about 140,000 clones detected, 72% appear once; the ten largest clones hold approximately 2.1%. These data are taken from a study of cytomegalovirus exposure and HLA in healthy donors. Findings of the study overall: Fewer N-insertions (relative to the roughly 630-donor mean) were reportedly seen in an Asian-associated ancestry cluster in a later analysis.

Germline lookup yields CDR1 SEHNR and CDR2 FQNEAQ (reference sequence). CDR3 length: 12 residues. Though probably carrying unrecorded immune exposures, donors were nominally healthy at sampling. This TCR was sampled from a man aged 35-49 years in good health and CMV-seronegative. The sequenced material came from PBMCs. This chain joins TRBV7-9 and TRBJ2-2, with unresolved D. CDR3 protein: CSSSLPLGELFF. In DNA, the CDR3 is TGTTCCAGCAGCTTACCCCTCGGGGAGCTGTTTTTT.